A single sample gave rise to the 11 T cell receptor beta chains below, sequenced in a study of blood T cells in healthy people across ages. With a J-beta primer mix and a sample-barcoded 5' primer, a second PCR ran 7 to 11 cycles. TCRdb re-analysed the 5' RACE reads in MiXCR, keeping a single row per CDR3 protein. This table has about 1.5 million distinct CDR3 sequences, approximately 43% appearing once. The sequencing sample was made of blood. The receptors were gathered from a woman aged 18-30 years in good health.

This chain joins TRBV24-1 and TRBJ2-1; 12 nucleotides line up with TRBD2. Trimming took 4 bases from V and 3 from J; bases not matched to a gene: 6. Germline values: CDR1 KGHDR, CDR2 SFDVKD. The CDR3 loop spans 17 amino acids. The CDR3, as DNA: TGTGCCACCAGTGACCCCGGACTAGCGGGGTGCTACAATGAGCAGTTCTTC. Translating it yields CATSDPGLAGCYNEQFF.

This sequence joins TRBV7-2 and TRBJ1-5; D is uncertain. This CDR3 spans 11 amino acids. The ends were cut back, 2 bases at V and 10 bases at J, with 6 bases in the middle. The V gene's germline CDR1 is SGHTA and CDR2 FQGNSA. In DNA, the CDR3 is TGTGCCAGCAGCTTAACTAGTCCCCAGCATTTT. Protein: CASSLTSPQHF.

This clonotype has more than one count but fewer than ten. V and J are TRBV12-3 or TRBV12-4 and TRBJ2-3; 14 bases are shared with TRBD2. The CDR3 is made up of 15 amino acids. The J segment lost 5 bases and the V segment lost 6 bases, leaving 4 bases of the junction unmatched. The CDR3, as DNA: TGTGCCAGCAGCAAGGGACTAGCGGGAGTAGATACGCAGTATTTT. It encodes CASSKGLAGVDTQYF.

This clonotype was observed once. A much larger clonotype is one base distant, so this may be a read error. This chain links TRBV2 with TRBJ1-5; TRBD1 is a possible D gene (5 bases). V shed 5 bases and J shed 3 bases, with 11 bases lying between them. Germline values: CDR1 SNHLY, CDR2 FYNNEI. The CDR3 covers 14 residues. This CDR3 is CASSLGRANQPQHF. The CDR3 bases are TGTGCCAGCAGTTTGGGCAGGGCCAATCAGCCCCAGCATTTT.

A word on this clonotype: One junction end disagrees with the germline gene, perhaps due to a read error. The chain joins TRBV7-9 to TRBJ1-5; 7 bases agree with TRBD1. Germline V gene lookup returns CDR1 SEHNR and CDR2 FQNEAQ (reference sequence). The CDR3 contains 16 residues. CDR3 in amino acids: CASSLVGTANNQPRHF. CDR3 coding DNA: TGTGCCAGCAGCTTAGTAGGGACAGCAAACAATCAGCCCCGGCATTTT.

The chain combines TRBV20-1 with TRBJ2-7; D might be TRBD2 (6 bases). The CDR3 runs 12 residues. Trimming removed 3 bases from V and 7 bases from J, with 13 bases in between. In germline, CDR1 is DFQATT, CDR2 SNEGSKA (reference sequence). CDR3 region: CSARDSGPEQYF. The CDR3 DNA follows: TGCAGTGCTAGGGATAGCGGACCAGAGCAGTACTTC.

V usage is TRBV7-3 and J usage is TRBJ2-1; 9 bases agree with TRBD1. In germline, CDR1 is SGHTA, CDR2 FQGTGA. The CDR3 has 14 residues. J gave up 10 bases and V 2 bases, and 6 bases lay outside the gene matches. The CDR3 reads CASSLEGQGREQFF. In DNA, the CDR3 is TGTGCCAGCAGCTTAGAGGGACAGGGTCGGGAGCAGTTCTTC.

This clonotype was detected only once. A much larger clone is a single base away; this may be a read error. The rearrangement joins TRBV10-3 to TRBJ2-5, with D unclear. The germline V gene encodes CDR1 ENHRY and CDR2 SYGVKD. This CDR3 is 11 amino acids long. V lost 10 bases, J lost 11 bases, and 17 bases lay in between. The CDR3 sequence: CASAKGNEQYF. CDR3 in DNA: TGTGCCAGCGCTAAGGGCAATGAGCAGTACTTC.

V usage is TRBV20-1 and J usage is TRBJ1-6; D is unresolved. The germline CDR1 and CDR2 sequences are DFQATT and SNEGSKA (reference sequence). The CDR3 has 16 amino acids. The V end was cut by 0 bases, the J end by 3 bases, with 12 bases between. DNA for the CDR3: TGCAGTGCTAGAGATCTAGGCAGACTCTATAATTCACCCCTCCACTTT. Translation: CSARDLGRLYNSPLHF.

CDR3 protein: CASMNGGVGYEQYF. The DNA for the CDR3 is TGTGCCAGCATGAATGGGGGAGTGGGGTACGAGCAGTACTTC. The chain couples TRBV2 to TRBJ2-7; the D gene could be TRBD1 or TRBD2 (5 bases each). Trimming pared 7 bases from V and 4 bases from J, leaving 17 bases between. The CDR3 runs to 14 residues. In germline, CDR1 is SNHLY, CDR2 FYNNEI. Full variable domain (outside the CDR3, taken from reference TRBV2 and TRBJ2-7): EPEVTQTPSHQVTQMGQEVILRCVPISNHLYFYWYRQILGQKVEFLVSFYNNEISEKSEIFDDQFSVERPDGSNFTLKIRSTKLEDSAMYFCASMNGGVGYEQYFGPGTRLTVT.

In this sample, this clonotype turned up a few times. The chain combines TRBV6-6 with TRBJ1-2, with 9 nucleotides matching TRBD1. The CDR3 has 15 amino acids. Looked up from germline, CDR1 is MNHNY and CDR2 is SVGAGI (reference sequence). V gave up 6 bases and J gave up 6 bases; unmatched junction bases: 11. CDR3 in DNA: TGTGCCAGCAGCCACAATGCACAGGGGGCGGATGGCTACACCTTC. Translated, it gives CASSHNAQGADGYTF.